Presented here are 32 T cell receptor beta chains from one specimen sequenced in a study of blood T cell repertoires in COVID-19. Sequenced by immunoSEQ multiplex PCR; TCRdb stores in-frame clones only, minus some. The table shows 200,000 to 300,000 clones, with roughly 86% occurring only once. The source material was PBMCs or T cells enriched from blood (not recorded which). These receptors all come from a woman in her late teens or twenties who had recovered from COVID-19.

The chain carries TRBV30 and TRBJ2-3; 16 nucleotides align to TRBD2. V lost 1 base, J lost 2 bases, and 3 bases stayed unmatched. This CDR3 is built from 17 residues. Germline V lookup: CDR1 GTSNPN, CDR2 SVGIG (reference sequence). Here the CDR3 reads CAWSGGLAGGITDTQYF. DNA for the CDR3: TGTGCCTGGAGTGGGGGACTAGCGGGAGGGATCACAGATACGCAGTATTTT.

The chain uses TRBV20-1 and TRBJ2-7; 10 nucleotides match TRBD2. The CDR3 covers 14 residues. CDR1 is DFQATT and CDR2 is SNEGSKA in the germline V gene (reference sequence). V dropped 3 bases and J dropped 4; count of bases not matched to a gene: 6. The CDR3 DNA reads TGCAGTGCTAGTTCTAGCGGGAGAATATACGAGCAGTACTTC. Residues: CSASSSGRIYEQYF.

This clone has just a few counts. CDR3 sequence (DNA): TGTGCCTGGAGTGTACGTCTTCAGGATGAAGCTTTCTTT. It codes for CAWSVRLQDEAFF. This sequence joins TRBV30 and TRBJ1-1; D is unresolved. Trimming pared 0 bases from V and 7 bases from J, leaving 12 bases between. The CDR3 runs 13 residues. CDR1 GTSNPN and CDR2 SVGIG come from the germline V gene (reference sequence).

J is TRBJ1-6 and V is TRBV2; unclear D gene. There are 13 residues in the CDR3. V lost 8 bases and J lost 3, with 8 bases in between. Germline CDR1 reads SNHLY; CDR2 reads FYNNEI. DNA for the CDR3: TGTGCCAGCGCAGGTGACTATAATTCACCCCTCCACTTT. Protein: CASAGDYNSPLHF.

This clone was counted a few times. This chain connects TRBV4-1 to TRBJ1-4, with 7 bases aligning to TRBD1. CDR1 and CDR2 from the germline V gene are MGHRA and YSYEKL. J lost 4 bases, V lost 3 bases, and 5 bases had no gene match. This CDR3 contains 15 residues. CDR3 region: CASSQGTELNEKLFF. CDR3 sequence (DNA): TGCGCCAGCAGCCAGGGGACAGAACTTAATGAAAAACTGTTTTTT.

The rearrangement links TRBV30 to TRBJ1-2, with 8 bases that match TRBD1. The CDR3 consists of 13 residues. Germline V gene data show CDR1 as GTSNPN and CDR2 as SVGIG (reference sequence). With 7 bases clipped from V and 4 bases from J, the junction kept 8 bases outside the gene matches. Here the CDR3 DNA reads TGTGCCTCGGAGGACAGGGCGGCCTATGGCTACACCTTC. This sequence encodes CASEDRAAYGYTF.

The J gene is TRBJ2-7, the V gene TRBV28; D remains ambiguous. The ends were cut back, 8 bases at V and 5 bases at J, with 22 bases in the middle. Germline CDR1 MDHEN, CDR2 SYDVKM. The CDR3 is 15 residues long. CDR3 nucleotide sequence: TGTGCCAGCGGCTTAGCAGCGCTATATTTGCACGAGCAGTACTTC. This translates into CASGLAALYLHEQYF.

The rearrangement uses TRBV9 and TRBJ1-2, with D possibly TRBD1 on 5 matching bases. This CDR3 spans 16 amino acids. V dropped 0 bases and J dropped 7 bases, with 19 bases sitting between them. Germline CDR1 and CDR2: SGDLS and YYNGEE. The CDR3 spells CASSVEGGAGWRGYTF. CDR3 DNA sequence: TGTGCCAGCAGCGTAGAGGGAGGGGCAGGTTGGCGTGGCTACACCTTC. Complete variable domain (other parts from reference TRBV9 and TRBJ1-2): DSGVTQTPKHLITATGQRVTLRCSPRSGDLSVYWYQQSLDQGLQFLIQYYNGEERAKGNILERFSAQQFPDLHSELNLSSLELGDSALYFCASSVEGGAGWRGYTFGSGTRLTVV.

The CDR3 DNA sequence: TGTGCCAGCAGCTTCGTGACAGAGAACACTGAAGCTTTCTTT. It yields the protein CASSFVTENTEAFF. V is TRBV28 and J is TRBJ1-1; TRBD1 might be the D (5 bases). Looked up from germline, CDR1 is MDHEN and CDR2 is SYDVKM. V was shortened by 6 bases and J by 1 base, with 12 bases between the two germline ends. This CDR3 has 14 residues.

This sequence joins TRBV18 and TRBJ2-1, with a tentative D call TRBD2 (5 bases). The CDR3 totals 18 residues. Germline CDR1 and CDR2: KGHSH and LQKENI. The ends were cut back, 1 base at V and 0 bases at J, with 16 bases in the middle. DNA of the CDR3: TGTGCCAGCTCACCACAGTCAGCGGTCGGCGGCTCCTACAATGAGCAGTTCTTC. It codes for CASSPQSAVGGSYNEQFF.

V and J are TRBV29-1 and TRBJ1-2, with a tentative D call TRBD1 (5 bases). From germline, CDR1 is SQVTM and CDR2 ANQGSEA. This CDR3 has 12 residues. Trimming pared 7 bases from V and 3 bases from J, leaving 12 bases between. CDR3 DNA: TGCAGCGCCTATGGGGGGGACTATGGCTACACCTTC. Translation gives CSAYGGDYGYTF.

The chain is built from TRBV4-3 and TRBJ2-2; 10 nucleotides match TRBD2. The V and J ends lost 0 bases and 3 bases, in that order; junction bases with no gene match: 13. The germline V gene has CDR1 LGHNA and CDR2 YSLEER. The CDR3 contains 20 residues. The CDR3 nucleotides are TGCGCCAGCAGCCAAGATCTTATCCCAGCGGGGGGGCCTGACACCGGGGAGCTGTTTTTT. It codes for CASSQDLIPAGGPDTGELFF.

Only a few counts were recorded for this clone. V is TRBV5-1 and J is TRBJ1-1; TRBD1 might be the D (5 bases). This CDR3 contains 15 residues. V was cut by 4 bases and J by 7 bases, with 20 bases left in between. The V gene's germline CDR1 is SGHRS and CDR2 YFSETQ. For the CDR3, the DNA is TGCGCCAGCAGCCCTACACGCGCCGCGGGGCGTGAAGCTTTCTTT. It is translated as CASSPTRAAGREAFF.

Note on this clone: Other DNA sequences from this sample encode an identical CDR3 as well. V is TRBV4-2 and J is TRBJ2-1; D unresolved. The CDR3 is 12 residues long. V was shortened by 0 bases and J by 8 bases, with 5 bases between the two germline ends. The V gene's germline CDR1 is LGHNA and CDR2 YNFKEQ. As DNA, the CDR3 is TGTGCCAGCAGCCAAGATAGAGATGAGCAGTTCTTC. Protein: CASSQDRDEQFF.

V is TRBV27 and J is TRBJ2-1, with 9 bases fitting TRBD1. Per germline, CDR1 MNHEY and CDR2 SMNVEV (reference sequence). Unmatched junction bases numbered 10, after V lost 1 base and J lost 9 bases. The CDR3 has 16 amino acids. The CDR3, as DNA: TGTGCCAGCAGTTTATTGGGGACAGGGAGGAAGAGTGAGCAGTTCTTC. It is translated as CASSLLGTGRKSEQFF.

The CDR3 sequence is CASSLLWRQFSTDTQYF. CDR3 in DNA: TGCGCCAGCAGCCTTTTATGGCGGCAGTTTAGCACAGATACGCAGTATTTT. The rearrangement uses TRBV4-1 and TRBJ2-3, with D uncertain. The CDR3 loop spans 17 amino acids. Between the trimmed V and J ends, which lost 4 bases and 0 bases, there was a span of 17 bases. CDR1 is MGHRA, CDR2 YSYEKL, per germline.

The J gene is TRBJ1-1, the V gene TRBV3-1 (or the pseudogene TRBV3-2), with a tentative D call TRBD1 (5 bases). Germline V gives CDR1 LGHDT, CDR2 YNNKEL (reference sequence). V lost 0 bases and J lost 7, with 6 bases in between. The CDR3 has 12 residues. The CDR3 protein is CASSQDTGEAFF. CDR3 DNA: TGTGCCAGCAGCCAAGATACAGGTGAAGCTTTCTTT.

The chain couples TRBV11-2 to TRBJ2-5; 9 bases are shared with TRBD1. The V gene end was trimmed by 5 bases and the J gene end by 5 bases; junction bases not matched to a gene: 9. Germline loops: CDR1 SGHAT, CDR2 FQNNGV. CDR3 length: 15 residues. CDR3 bases: TGTGCCAGCAGCCGCGGACAGGGGACAAGGGAGACCCAGTACTTC. Translated: CASSRGQGTRETQYF.

The chain carries TRBV7-3 and TRBJ2-1, with TRBD2 identical over 7 bases. Germline V gene lookup returns CDR1 SGHTA and CDR2 FQGTGA. The CDR3 runs 14 residues. The V segment lost 6 bases and the J segment 6 bases; nucleotides outside the gene matches: 8. In nucleotides, the CDR3 is TGTGCCAGCAGTTCAACGGGAGGCATCAATGAGCAGTTCTTC. Translating it yields CASSSTGGINEQFF. Looking up the rest from reference TRBV7-3 and TRBJ2-1 gives the full variable domain: GAGVSQTPSNKVTEKGKYVELRCDPISGHTALYWYRQSLGQGPEFLIYFQGTGAADDSGLPNDRFFAVRPEGSVSTLKIQRTERGDSAVYLCASSSTGGINEQFFGPGTRLTVL.

The V call is TRBV29-1, the J call TRBJ1-2; 7 bases align to TRBD1. Germline CDR1 SQVTM, CDR2 ANQGSEA. The CDR3 runs 15 residues. The junction had 5 bases not matched to a gene; V was cut back by 0 bases and J by 1 base. CDR3 amino acids: CSVEERDSFNYGYTF. Here the CDR3 DNA reads TGCAGCGTTGAAGAGAGGGACAGTTTTAACTATGGCTACACCTTC.

This clone appeared a few times. This chain joins TRBV27 and TRBJ2-7, with 10 positions matching TRBD2. The V and J ends lost 5 bases and 1 base, in that order; junction bases with no gene match: 5. This CDR3 has 15 amino acids. Germline values: CDR1 MNHEY, CDR2 SMNVEV (reference sequence). Here the CDR3 DNA reads TGTGCCAGCAGTAGAAAAGCGGGAGGGTCCTACGAGCAGTACTTC. Protein product: CASSRKAGGSYEQYF.

This clone was seen only a few times. This chain links TRBV10-2 with TRBJ1-2; D is undetermined. The germline CDR1 and CDR2 sequences are WSHSY and SAAADI. CDR3 length: 13 residues. The V gene lost 5 bases and the J gene lost 5 bases, with 12 bases spanning the gap. The CDR3 coding sequence is TGCGCCAGCAGTCGGGGAGGGTTATATGGCTACACCTTC. It codes for CASSRGGLYGYTF.

The chain is built from TRBV10-1 and TRBJ2-2; D gene uncertain. Germline V gives CDR1 WNHNN, CDR2 SYGVQD (reference sequence). The CDR3 sequence is 12 residues long. V was trimmed by 3 bases and J by 6 bases, leaving 5 bases between them. CDR3 sequence (DNA): TGCGCCAGCAGTGATCTACCCGGGGAGCTGTTTTTT. It specifies CASSDLPGELFF.

The chain recombines TRBV7-2 with TRBJ2-1; 9 bases line up with TRBD2. The trim removed 2 bases at V and 4 bases at J, leaving 3 bases unmatched. From germline, CDR1 is SGHTA and CDR2 FQGNSA. The CDR3 sequence is 15 residues long. CDR3 DNA: TGTGCCAGCAGCTTAATTAGCGGGGGTTACAATGAGCAGTTCTTC. Its translation is CASSLISGGYNEQFF.

V is TRBV30 and J is TRBJ1-1; a possible D gene is TRBD1 (6 bases). Trimming took 3 bases from V and 8 from J, leaving 10 bases between them. CDR1 is GTSNPN and CDR2 is SVGIG in the germline V gene (reference sequence). The CDR3 is 11 residues long. This CDR3 is CAWSRQGEAFF. CDR3 bases: TGTGCCTGGAGCAGGCAGGGGGAAGCTTTCTTT.

This rearrangement joins TRBV12-3 or TRBV12-4 to TRBJ1-2; 7 bases agree with TRBD1. V gave up 5 bases and J gave up 4 bases; unmatched junction bases: 4. The CDR3 is 13 amino acids. In DNA, the CDR3 is TGTGCCAGCAGTGAACAGGGGATCTATGGCTACACCTTC. The encoded protein is CASSEQGIYGYTF.

The chain combines TRBV7-2 with TRBJ2-1, with TRBD1 matching 9 bases. V shed 1 base and J 9 bases; nucleotides not matched to a gene: 10. The germline CDR1 and CDR2 sequences are SGHTA and FQGNSA. The CDR3 covers 16 residues. The CDR3 DNA reads TGTGCCAGCAGCTTAGTTCCCCCCGGACAGGGGAGTGAGCAGTTCTTC. Protein product: CASSLVPPGQGSEQFF.

This rearrangement joins TRBV7-9 to TRBJ2-1, with 11 positions matching TRBD2. The V gene's germline CDR1 is SEHNR and CDR2 FQNEAQ (reference sequence). CDR3 size: 18 residues. The trim removed 3 bases at V and 3 bases at J, leaving 10 bases unmatched. The DNA of the CDR3 is TGTGCCAGCAGCTTCTCCACCACCGGGACTAGCGGCTACAATGAGCAGTTCTTC. This encodes CASSFSTTGTSGYNEQFF. Full variable domain (remainder filled in from reference TRBV7-9 and TRBJ2-1): DTGVSQNPRHKITKRGQNVTFRCDPISEHNRLYWYRQTLGQGPEFLTYFQNEAQLEKSRLLSDRFSAERPKGSFSTLEIQRTEQGDSAMYLCASSFSTTGTSGYNEQFFGPGTRLTVL.

The table lists this clone with a count of one. The chain recombines TRBV5-4 with TRBJ2-5; D remains ambiguous. The germline V and J ends were trimmed by 1 base and 4 bases, with 8 bases remaining between them. The CDR3 length is 13 residues. Germline V CDR1 and CDR2: SGHNT, YYREEE (reference sequence). As DNA, the CDR3 is TGTGCCAGCAGCTTGTTCCCAGGAGAGACCCAGTACTTC. Translating gives CASSLFPGETQYF.

V usage is TRBV3-1 (or the pseudogene TRBV3-2) and J usage is TRBJ2-1, with D tentatively TRBD1 (6 bases). Germline values: CDR1 LGHDT, CDR2 YNNKEL (reference sequence). Trimming left V 3 bases short and J 0 bases short, with 12 bases between. This CDR3 is 16 amino acids long. CDR3 bases: TGTGCCAGCAGCCAGGAGAGGGGGTTCTCCTACAATGAGCAGTTCTTC. As protein: CASSQERGFSYNEQFF.

The V call is TRBV12-5, the J call TRBJ2-1; TRBD2 might be the D (7 bases). CDR3 length: 17 amino acids. Germline loops: CDR1 LGHNT, CDR2 FRNRAP. The ends were cut back, 0 bases at V and 7 bases at J, with 19 bases in the middle. CDR3 coding DNA: TGTGCTAGTGGTTTGGTATTAGGCGGGGGCCTCCGGAATGAGCAGTTCTTC. This gives the protein CASGLVLGGGLRNEQFF.

The rearrangement uses TRBV6-5 and TRBJ1-6; the match to TRBD1 covers 11 bases. The V gene end was trimmed by 4 bases and the J gene end by 7 bases; junction bases not matched to a gene: 0. CDR1 MNHEY and CDR2 SVGAGI come from the germline V gene. The CDR3 spans 14 residues. This chain's CDR3 is CASSWDRGNSPLHF. CDR3 sequence (DNA): TGTGCCAGCAGTTGGGACAGGGGGAATTCACCCCTCCACTTT.